These 17 T cell receptor beta chains came from one sample sequenced in a study of T cell responses to AZD1222 COVID-19 vaccine. TCRdb keeps only in-frame clones here, not all; method: immunoSEQ multiplex PCR. The sample carries about 120,000 clones, 85% to 90% recorded once. Sequencing used peripheral blood, obtained on day 0 of MenACWY control vaccination. These receptors originate from an adult in good health.

The V and J genes are TRBV3-1 (or the pseudogene TRBV3-2) and TRBJ1-5; 10 positions agree with TRBD1. The CDR3 has 15 amino acids. Germline assignment: CDR1 LGHDT and CDR2 YNNKEL (reference sequence). V shed 4 bases and J 3 bases; nucleotides not matched to a gene: 3. The CDR3 DNA follows: TGTGCCAGCAGCCCCGGACAGGGGGACAATCAGCCCCAGCATTTT. As protein: CASSPGQGDNQPQHF.

This rearrangement joins TRBV11-3 to TRBJ2-1; no clear D. The V and J ends lost 5 bases and 1 base respectively, with 3 bases between them. CDR3 length: 12 residues. The germline V gene encodes CDR1 SGHNT and CDR2 YENEEA. The CDR3 coding sequence is TGTGCCAGCAGCCTTTCCTACAATGAGCAGTTCTTC. As protein: CASSLSYNEQFF.

This chain links TRBV2 with TRBJ1-5, with D possibly matching TRBD1 (5 bases). The CDR3 totals 16 residues. Germline-derived CDR1 and CDR2 are SNHLY and FYNNEI. With 6 bases removed from V and 4 bases from J, the gap between germline ends came to 19 bases. In DNA form, the CDR3 reads TGTGCCAGCAGCCTTTTGGGGGGGGAGATTAATCAGCCCCAGCATTTT. This codes for CASSLLGGEINQPQHF.

This rearrangement joins TRBV3-1 (or the pseudogene TRBV3-2) to TRBJ2-5, with TRBD2 matching over 10 bases. The junction had 6 bases not matched to a gene; V was cut back by 4 bases and J by 1 base. The CDR3 covers 16 residues. The germline gives CDR1 LGHDT, CDR2 YNNKEL (reference sequence). CDR3 sequence reads: CASSLQTSGLQETQYF. The CDR3 DNA sequence: TGTGCCAGCAGCCTTCAGACTAGCGGGCTCCAAGAGACCCAGTACTTC.

V gene TRBV7-9 combines with J gene TRBJ1-2; D gene uncertain. V shed 5 bases and J shed 0 bases, with 16 bases lying between them. Per germline, CDR1 SEHNR and CDR2 FQNEAQ (reference sequence). This CDR3 is built from 16 residues. CDR3 sequence: CASSHTARTANYGYTF. The CDR3 DNA sequence: TGTGCCAGCAGCCATACCGCCCGGACCGCTAACTATGGCTACACCTTC.

The chain has TRBV3-1 (or the pseudogene TRBV3-2) and TRBJ1-1; the D is unclear. Trimming shortened V by 0 bases and J by 6 bases, and 14 bases separated the two germline ends. Looked up from germline, CDR1 is LGHDT and CDR2 is YNNKEL (reference sequence). The CDR3 totals 15 residues. Here the CDR3 reads CASSQDNAGSAEAFF. CDR3 bases: TGTGCCAGCAGCCAAGATAATGCAGGCAGCGCTGAAGCTTTCTTT.

The genes are TRBV21-1 and TRBJ1-3. TRBV21-1 is labeled a pseudogene. The CDR3 loop spans 12 amino acids. CDR3 coding DNA: TGTGCCAGCAGCAAGGTCAGAAACACCATATATTTT. It specifies CASSKVRNTIYF.

The gene calls are TRBV5-1 and TRBJ2-3; D perhaps matches TRBD2 (5 bases). The ends were cut back, 1 base at V and 6 bases at J, with 15 bases in the middle. The V gene's germline CDR1 is SGHRS and CDR2 YFSETQ. The CDR3 contains 15 residues. The DNA of the CDR3 is TGCGCCAGCAGCTTGTTAAGCGGCTTCCCGGATACGCAGTATTTT. Translating gives CASSLLSGFPDTQYF.

This clone was detected only once. The chain carries TRBV29-1 and TRBJ1-3; D is uncertain. Trimming left V 0 bases short and J 0 bases short, with 6 bases between. This CDR3 comprises 14 residues. The germline V gene has CDR1 SQVTM and CDR2 ANQGSEA. In DNA form, the CDR3 reads TGCAGCGTTGAAGATCGCAGCTCTGGAAACACCATATATTTT. Amino acids: CSVEDRSSGNTIYF.

The gene calls are TRBV11-2 and TRBJ1-2; D is ambiguous. Germline values: CDR1 SGHAT, CDR2 FQNNGV. CDR3 size: 14 residues. The germline V and J ends were trimmed by 5 bases and 7 bases, with 17 bases remaining between them. This chain's CDR3 is CASSGVGRALGYTF. DNA of the CDR3: TGTGCCAGCAGCGGAGTAGGACGGGCGCTTGGCTACACCTTC.

The chain combines TRBV6-6 with TRBJ2-1; D gene ambiguous. From germline, CDR1 is MNHNY and CDR2 SVGAGI (reference sequence). The V gene lost 6 bases and the J gene lost 5 bases, with 8 bases spanning the gap. CDR3 length: 12 residues. The CDR3 DNA reads TGTGCCAGCAGATCCGGTCACAATGAGCAGTTCTTC. Its protein product is CASRSGHNEQFF.

This chain connects TRBV6-4 to TRBJ2-1; 8 bases align to TRBD1. The germline CDR1 and CDR2 sequences are MRHNA and SNTAGT. The ends lost 0 bases at V and 7 bases at J; junction bases unmatched: 8. The CDR3 is made up of 16 amino acids. CDR3 nucleotides: TGTGCCAGCAGTGACTCGAACAGGGGGAGTAGTAATGAGCAGTTCTTC. Protein: CASSDSNRGSSNEQFF.

The chain recombines TRBV11-3 with TRBJ2-1, with a possible D match to TRBD1 (5 bases). With 5 bases removed from V and 8 bases from J, the gap between germline ends came to 19 bases. The CDR3 spans 15 residues. The germline gives CDR1 SGHNT, CDR2 YENEEA. Here the CDR3 DNA reads TGTGCCAGCAGCGTCCAGCCCCAGGGTGGGCATGAGCAGTTCTTC. It specifies CASSVQPQGGHEQFF. Together with reference TRBV11-3 and TRBJ2-1, the CDR3 gives the full variable domain: EAGVVQSPRYKIIEKKQPVAFWCNPISGHNTLYWYLQNLGQGPELLIRYENEEAVDDSQLPKDRFSAERLKGVDSTLKIQPAELGDSAVYLCASSVQPQGGHEQFFGPGTRLTVL.

This chain joins TRBV11-3 and TRBJ2-1, with D perhaps TRBD2 (6 bases). Germline V lookup: CDR1 SGHNT, CDR2 YENEEA. The V and J ends lost 3 bases and 2 bases respectively, with 8 bases between them. CDR3 size: 14 residues. The CDR3 sequence is CASSLPGAYNEQFF. Written as DNA, the CDR3 is TGTGCCAGCAGCTTGCCGGGGGCCTACAATGAGCAGTTCTTC.

V and J are TRBV6-5 and TRBJ2-5; D is possibly TRBD1 (5 bases). The germline V and J ends were trimmed by 5 bases and 2 bases, with 12 bases remaining between them. Germline V gene lookup returns CDR1 MNHEY and CDR2 SVGAGI. The length of the CDR3 is 14 residues. CDR3 sequence reads: CASSLQGPQETQYF. The DNA of the CDR3 is TGTGCCAGCAGTCTTCAGGGTCCACAAGAGACCCAGTACTTC.

The chain uses TRBV11-3 and TRBJ1-1; 9 positions agree with TRBD1. Germline V CDR1 and CDR2: SGHNT, YENEEA. This CDR3 contains 16 residues. V trimming: 3 bases; J trimming: 4 bases; junction bases outside the gene matches: 9. The CDR3 region is CASSFDGQGPSTEAFF. The CDR3 bases are TGTGCCAGCAGCTTCGATGGACAGGGGCCCTCCACTGAAGCTTTCTTT.

The chain has TRBV2 and TRBJ2-2; 7 nucleotides align to TRBD1. CDR3 length: 16 amino acids. Per the germline V gene, CDR1 is SNHLY and CDR2 is FYNNEI. Trimming cost V 3 bases and J 4 bases; bases outside gene matches: 8. The CDR3 here is CASSDAGTVGTGELFF. CDR3 sequence (DNA): TGTGCCAGCAGTGACGCCGGGACAGTGGGCACCGGGGAGCTGTTTTTT.